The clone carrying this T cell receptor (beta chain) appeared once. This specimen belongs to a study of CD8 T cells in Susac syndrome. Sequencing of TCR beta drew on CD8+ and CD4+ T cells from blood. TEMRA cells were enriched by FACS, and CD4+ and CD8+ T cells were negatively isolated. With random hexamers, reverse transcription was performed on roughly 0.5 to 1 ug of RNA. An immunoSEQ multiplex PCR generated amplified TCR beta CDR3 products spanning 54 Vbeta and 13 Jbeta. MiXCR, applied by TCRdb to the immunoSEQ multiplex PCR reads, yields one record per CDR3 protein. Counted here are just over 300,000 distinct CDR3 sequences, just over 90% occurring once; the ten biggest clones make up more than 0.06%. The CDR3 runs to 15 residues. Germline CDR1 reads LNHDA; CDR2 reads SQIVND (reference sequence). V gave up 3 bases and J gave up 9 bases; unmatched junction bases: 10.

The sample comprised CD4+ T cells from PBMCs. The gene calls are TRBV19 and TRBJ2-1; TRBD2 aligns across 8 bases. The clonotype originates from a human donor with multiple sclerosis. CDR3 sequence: CASSIDPGRVGEQFF. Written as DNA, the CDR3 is TGTGCCAGTAGTATTGATCCCGGGAGGGTCGGTGAGCAGTTCTTC. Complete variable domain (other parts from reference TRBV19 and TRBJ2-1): DGGITQSPKYLFRKEGQNVTLSCEQNLNHDAMYWYRQDPGQGLRLIYYSQIVNDFQKGDIAEGYSVSREKKESFPLTVTSAQKNPTAFYLCASSIDPGRVGEQFFGPGTRLTVL.